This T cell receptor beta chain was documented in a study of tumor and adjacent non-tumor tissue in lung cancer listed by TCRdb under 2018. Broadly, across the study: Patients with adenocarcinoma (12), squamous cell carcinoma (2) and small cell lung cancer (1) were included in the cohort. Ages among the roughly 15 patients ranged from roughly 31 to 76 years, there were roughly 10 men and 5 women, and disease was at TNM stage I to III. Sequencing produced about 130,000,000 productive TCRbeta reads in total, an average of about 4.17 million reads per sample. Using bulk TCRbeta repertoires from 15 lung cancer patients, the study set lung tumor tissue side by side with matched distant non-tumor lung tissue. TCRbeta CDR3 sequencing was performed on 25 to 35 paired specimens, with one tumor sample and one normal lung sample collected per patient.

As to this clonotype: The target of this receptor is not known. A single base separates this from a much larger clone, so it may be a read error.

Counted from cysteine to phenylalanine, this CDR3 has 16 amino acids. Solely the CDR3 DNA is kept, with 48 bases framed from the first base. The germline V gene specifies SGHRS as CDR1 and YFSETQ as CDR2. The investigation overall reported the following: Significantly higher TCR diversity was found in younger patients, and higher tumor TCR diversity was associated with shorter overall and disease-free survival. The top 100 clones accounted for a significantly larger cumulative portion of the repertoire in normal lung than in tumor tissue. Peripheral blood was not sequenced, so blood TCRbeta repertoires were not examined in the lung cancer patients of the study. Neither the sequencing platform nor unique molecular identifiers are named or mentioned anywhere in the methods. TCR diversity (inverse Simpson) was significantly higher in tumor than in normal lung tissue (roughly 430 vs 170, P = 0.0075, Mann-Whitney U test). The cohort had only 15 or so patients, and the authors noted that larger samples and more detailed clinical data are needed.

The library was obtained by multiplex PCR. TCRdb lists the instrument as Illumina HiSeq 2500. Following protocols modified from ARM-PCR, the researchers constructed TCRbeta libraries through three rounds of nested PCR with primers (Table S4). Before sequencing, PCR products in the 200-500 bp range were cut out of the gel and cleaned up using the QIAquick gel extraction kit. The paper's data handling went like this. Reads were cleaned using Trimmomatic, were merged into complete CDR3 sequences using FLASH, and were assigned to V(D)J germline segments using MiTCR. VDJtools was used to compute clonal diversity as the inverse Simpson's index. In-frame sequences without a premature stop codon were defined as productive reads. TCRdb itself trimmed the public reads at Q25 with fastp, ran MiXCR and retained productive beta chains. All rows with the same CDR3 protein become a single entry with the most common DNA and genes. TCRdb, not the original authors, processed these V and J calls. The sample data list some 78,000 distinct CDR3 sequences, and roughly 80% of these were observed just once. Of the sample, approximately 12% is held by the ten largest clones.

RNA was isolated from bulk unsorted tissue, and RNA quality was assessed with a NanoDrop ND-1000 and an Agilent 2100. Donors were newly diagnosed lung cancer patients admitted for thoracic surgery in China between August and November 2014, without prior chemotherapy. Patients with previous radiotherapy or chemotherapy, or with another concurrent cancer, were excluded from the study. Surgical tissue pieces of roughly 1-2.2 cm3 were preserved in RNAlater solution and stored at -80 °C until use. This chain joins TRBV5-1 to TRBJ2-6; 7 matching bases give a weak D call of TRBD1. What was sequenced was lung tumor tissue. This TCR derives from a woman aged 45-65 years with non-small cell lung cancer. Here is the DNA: TGCGCCAGCAGCTTAGGAGGGGGCTTTGGGACCAACGTCCTGACTTTC. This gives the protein CASSLGGGFGTNVLTF.